The 14 T cell receptor beta chains below were found in one sample sequenced in a study of molecular identifiers for immune sequencing clone quantification. MiXCR, applied by TCRdb to the PCR reads, yields one record per CDR3 protein. The data contain 80,000 to 100,000 distinct CDR3 sequences, 20% to 25% of them singletons. The sample comprised naive CD8+ T cells from blood, with Jurkat cell RNA spiked in. The sample's subset: FACS-sorted CD8+CD4-CCR7+CD45RA+ naive T cells. The receptor set was obtained from a human donor in good health. Some libraries in this study had Jurkat cell RNA spiked in.

This clonotype was observed many times. The V gene is TRBV7-2, the J gene TRBJ2-3, with 8 bases fitting TRBD1. J was trimmed by 0 bases and V by 3 bases; bases with no gene match: 5. Per germline, CDR1 SGHTA and CDR2 FQGNSA. The CDR3 sequence is 16 residues long. In DNA, the CDR3 is TGTGCCAGCAGCTTTTTACAGGGGGTGAGCACAGATACGCAGTATTTT. Protein: CASSFLQGVSTDTQYF.

This clonotype showed up many times. V gene TRBV3-1 combines with J gene TRBJ2-7; TRBD1 agrees at 7 bases. J gave up 3 bases and V 1 base, and 18 bases lay outside the gene matches. Germline loops: CDR1 LGHDT, CDR2 YNNKEL (reference sequence). The CDR3 spans 19 residues. CDR3 sequence (DNA): TGTGCCAGCAGCCAAGTACCAGGGACAGCCCGATCGTCACGCTACGAGCAGTACTTC. Amino acid sequence: CASSQVPGTARSSRYEQYF.

In its sample, this clonotype was seen many times. The chain carries TRBV12-3 or TRBV12-4 and TRBJ2-3; D is undetermined. This CDR3 has 15 amino acids. V lost 1 base to trimming and J lost 5 bases, with 13 bases between them. As DNA, the CDR3 is TGTGCCAGCAGTTTAGTCGGGCGGTCAGGAGATACGCAGTATTTT. It translates to CASSLVGRSGDTQYF.

In regard to this clonotype: With a much larger clone just one base away, this may be a read error. The chain has TRBV29-1 and TRBJ2-1, with 10 bases aligning to TRBD1. CDR1 is SQVTM and CDR2 is ANQGSEA in the germline V gene. The CDR3 runs to 13 residues. The DNA of the CDR3 is TGCAGCGTGACTGACAGGGGGCCTAATGCGCAGTTCTTC. Protein product: CSVTDRGPNAQFF.

This clonotype showed up many times. V gene TRBV5-1 combines with J gene TRBJ2-3, with D perhaps matching TRBD1 (5 bases). CDR3 length: 15 amino acids. CDR1 SGHRS and CDR2 YFSETQ come from the germline V gene. The V end lost 4 bases, the J end lost 2 bases, and 14 bases lay between the germline ends. This CDR3 reads CASSILGGHTDTQYF. CDR3 nucleotide sequence: TGCGCCAGCAGCATACTCGGCGGACACACAGATACGCAGTATTTT.

This clonotype was recorded once. One base away lies a much larger clone, so this may be a sequencing read error. The rearrangement uses TRBV12-3 or TRBV12-4 and TRBJ2-5; D remains ambiguous. The CDR3 has 11 residues. The CDR3 protein is CSSSTQETQYF. The CDR3 nucleotides are TGTTCCAGCAGTACCCAAGAGACCCAGTACTTC.

At least ten counts were recorded for this clonotype. CDR3 bases: TGCAGTGCTAGAGACCCCGGGGAGGCCCGAACTGAAGCTTTCTTT. Its translation: CSARDPGEARTEAFF. The chain combines TRBV20-1 with TRBJ1-1, with D unclear. This CDR3 is 15 amino acids long. Germline V gene lookup returns CDR1 DFQATT and CDR2 SNEGSKA (reference sequence). Trimming shortened V by 0 bases and J by 5 bases, and 16 bases separated the two germline ends.

This clonotype was detected only a few times. The rearrangement uses TRBV12-3 or TRBV12-4 and TRBJ1-5; D unclear. V lost 1 base to trimming and J lost 4 bases, with 5 bases between them. This CDR3 comprises 13 residues. CDR3 amino acids: CASSLGPNQPQHF. The CDR3 DNA sequence: TGTGCCAGCAGTTTAGGTCCGAATCAGCCCCAGCATTTT.

This clonotype was observed many times. The chain has TRBV7-3 and TRBJ2-3, with D possibly being TRBD2 (7 bases). CDR1 SGHTA and CDR2 FQGTGA come from the germline V gene. Trimming took off 5 bases at V and 6 bases at J, with 15 bases between the two ends. The CDR3 is 14 amino acids. The CDR3 DNA follows: TGTGCCAGCAGCGAAGGGGGAGGGAAGGATACGCAGTATTTT. Its protein product is CASSEGGGKDTQYF.

This clonotype was seen repeatedly, ten times or more. The chain combines TRBV6-5 with TRBJ2-7, with 8 bases matching TRBD1. Germline CDR1 MNHEY, CDR2 SVGAGI. V shed 6 bases, J shed 2 bases, and the junction held 3 bases outside the gene matches. The CDR3 is made up of 13 amino acids. CDR3 in amino acids: CASRRTGPYEQYF. CDR3 nucleotides: TGTGCCAGCAGAAGGACAGGGCCCTACGAGCAGTACTTC.

This clonotype has just a few counts. This rearrangement joins TRBV5-4 to TRBJ1-1; D gene unclear. Trimming left V 0 bases short and J 6 bases short, with 12 bases between. Germline V gives CDR1 SGHNT, CDR2 YYREEE (reference sequence). This CDR3 comprises 14 residues. The CDR3 loop reads CASSLGLAAPEAFF. CDR3 DNA sequence: TGTGCCAGCAGCTTGGGACTGGCAGCCCCTGAAGCTTTCTTT.

The chain carries TRBV12-3 or TRBV12-4 and TRBJ2-5, with 9 bases aligning to TRBD1. The length of the CDR3 is 15 residues. V was pared by 5 bases and J by 5 bases, with 9 bases of the junction left unmatched. Here the CDR3 DNA reads TGTGCCAGCAGTCCACCGGGACAGGGAGGGGAGACCCAGTACTTC. As protein: CASSPPGQGGETQYF.

The V gene is TRBV20-1, the J gene TRBJ2-3; D remains ambiguous. Germline CDR1 and CDR2: DFQATT and SNEGSKA (reference sequence). The CDR3 spans 12 residues. CDR3 amino acids: CRPGLETDTQYF. For the CDR3, the DNA is TGCAGGCCGGGCCTTGAGACAGATACGCAGTATTTT.

The chain combines TRBV12-3 or TRBV12-4 with TRBJ2-2, with D maybe TRBD1 (5 bases). The ends were cut back, 1 base at V and 6 bases at J, with 9 bases in the middle. CDR3 size: 14 residues. The CDR3 DNA follows: TGTGCCAGCAGTTTAGGACAGAAATCCGGGGAGCTGTTTTTT. This gives the protein CASSLGQKSGELFF.